These T cell receptor beta chains were read from a single sample in a study of CD8 T cells in ankylosing spondylitis. A single record per CDR3 protein comes from TCRdb applying MiXCR to the 5' RACE reads. This sample carries 250,000 or so distinct CDR3 sequences, roughly a quarter of them seen once, and the ten largest clones take 0.5% to 0.65%. The sequenced material came from blood, either unsorted or a sorted T cell fraction (not recorded which). The source of these receptors is a male donor with ankylosing spondylitis or in good health (not recorded which). CDR3s include the opening cysteine and the closing phenylalanine or tryptophan. The order of the fields is D gene, J gene, V gene, CDR3 length, clone size, CDR3 protein, CDR3 DNA. D genes are given only for firm matches. The size of a clone is reported for some rows only, either as once, few or many, or as a class for expanded clones.

d_gene: TRBD2; j_gene: TRBJ2-3; v_gene: TRBV12-3/TRBV12-4; len: 15; abundance: many; CDR3aa: CASSFSGGAPDTQYF; CDR3nt: TGTGCCAGCAGTTTTAGCGGGGGGGCACCAGATACGCAGTATTTT
d_gene: .; j_gene: TRBJ1-1; v_gene: TRBV29-1; len: 11; abundance: many; CDR3aa: CSVRVYTEAFF; CDR3nt: TGCAGCGTTCGGGTCTACACTGAAGCTTTCTTT
d_gene: TRBD1; j_gene: TRBJ2-7; v_gene: TRBV5-5; len: 14; abundance: .; CDR3aa: CASSLGAGGYEQYF; CDR3nt: TGTGCCAGCAGCTTGGGGGCAGGGGGCTACGAGCAGTACTTC
d_gene: .; j_gene: TRBJ2-7; v_gene: TRBV20-1; len: 16; abundance: few; CDR3aa: CSARDRGRADSYEQYF; CDR3nt: TGCAGTGCTAGAGATCGGGGGCGGGCGGACTCCTACGAGCAGTACTTC
d_gene: TRBD1; j_gene: TRBJ2-2; v_gene: TRBV12-3/TRBV12-4; len: 15; abundance: many; CDR3aa: CASRTGTGARGELFF; CDR3nt: TGTGCCAGCAGAACCGGGACAGGGGCGCGGGGGGAGCTGTTTTTT
d_gene: .; j_gene: TRBJ2-3; v_gene: TRBV7-2; len: 15; abundance: many; CDR3aa: CASSGSGGRADTQYF; CDR3nt: TGTGCCAGCAGCGGATCGGGGGGCCGGGCAGATACGCAGTATTTT
d_gene: .; j_gene: TRBJ2-3; v_gene: TRBV20-1; len: 14; abundance: .; CDR3aa: CSARDWLTADTQYF; CDR3nt: TGCAGTGCTAGAGATTGGCTGACAGCCGATACGCAGTATTTT
d_gene: .; j_gene: TRBJ2-5; v_gene: TRBV6-1; len: 14; abundance: .; CDR3aa: CASSALSSVETQYF; CDR3nt: TGTGCCAGCAGTGCATTGTCTAGCGTAGAGACCCAGTACTTC
d_gene: .; j_gene: TRBJ2-5; v_gene: TRBV7-2; len: 14; abundance: .; CDR3aa: CASSLSRSPETQYF; CDR3nt: TGTGCCAGCAGCTTATCCCGGAGTCCAGAGACCCAGTACTTC
d_gene: .; j_gene: TRBJ2-3; v_gene: TRBV25-1; len: 14; abundance: .; CDR3aa: CASSEYRNTDTQYF; CDR3nt: TGTGCCAGCAGTGAATATCGGAACACAGATACGCAGTATTTT
d_gene: .; j_gene: TRBJ2-6; v_gene: TRBV7-8; len: 16; abundance: few; CDR3aa: CASSLEGLSGANVLTF; CDR3nt: TGTGCCAGCAGCTTGGAAGGGTTGTCTGGGGCCAACGTCCTGACTTTC
d_gene: .; j_gene: TRBJ2-5; v_gene: TRBV12-3/TRBV12-4; len: 15; abundance: .; CDR3aa: CASSQTDPWQETQYF; CDR3nt: TGTGCCAGCAGCCAGACAGACCCGTGGCAAGAGACCCAGTACTTC
d_gene: .; j_gene: TRBJ2-5; v_gene: TRBV12-3/TRBV12-4; len: 14; abundance: few; CDR3aa: CASSLAQGPETQYF; CDR3nt: TGTGCCAGCAGTTTAGCGCAGGGGCCAGAGACCCAGTACTTC
d_gene: .; j_gene: TRBJ2-5; v_gene: TRBV24-1; len: 12; abundance: .; CDR3aa: CATSDSVETQYF; CDR3nt: TGTGCCACCAGTGATTCGGTAGAGACCCAGTACTTC
d_gene: .; j_gene: TRBJ2-7; v_gene: TRBV20-1; len: 16; abundance: few; CDR3aa: CSASAIGASLSYEQYF; CDR3nt: TGCAGTGCTTCCGCTATAGGCGCCAGCCTCTCCTACGAGCAGTACTTC
d_gene: .; j_gene: TRBJ2-7; v_gene: TRBV24-1; len: 12; abundance: .; CDR3aa: CATSEQGYEQYF; CDR3nt: TGTGCCACCAGTGAACAGGGTTACGAGCAGTACTTC
d_gene: TRBD1; j_gene: TRBJ2-3; v_gene: TRBV29-1; len: 13; abundance: many; CDR3aa: CSVRDREADTQYF; CDR3nt: TGCAGCGTTAGGGACAGGGAGGCAGATACGCAGTATTTT
d_gene: TRBD2; j_gene: TRBJ2-5; v_gene: TRBV4-2; len: 18; abundance: .; CDR3aa: CASSQDRPSGGYIETQYF; CDR3nt: TGTGCCAGCAGCCAAGACCGTCCTAGCGGGGGGTACATAGAGACCCAGTACTTC
d_gene: TRBD1; j_gene: TRBJ2-1; v_gene: TRBV5-8; len: 16; abundance: few; CDR3aa: CASSPGTVSSYNEQFF; CDR3nt: TGTGCCAGCAGCCCGGGGACAGTGAGCTCCTACAATGAGCAGTTCTTC
d_gene: .; j_gene: TRBJ1-2; v_gene: TRBV29-1; len: 14; abundance: few; CDR3aa: CSVERQASNYGYTF; CDR3nt: TGCAGCGTTGAGCGACAGGCGTCTAACTATGGCTACACCTTC
d_gene: .; j_gene: TRBJ1-2; v_gene: TRBV20-1; len: 15; abundance: few; CDR3aa: CSAAGVGAVGYGYTF; CDR3nt: TGCAGTGCTGCGGGGGTGGGGGCGGTGGGCTATGGCTACACCTTC
d_gene: .; j_gene: TRBJ1-6; v_gene: TRBV6-5; len: 14; abundance: .; CDR3aa: CASSSVVANSPLHF; CDR3nt: TGTGCCAGCAGTTCGGTTGTGGCAAATTCACCCCTCCACTTT
d_gene: .; j_gene: TRBJ2-7; v_gene: TRBV20-1; len: 11; abundance: many; CDR3aa: CSARRDLEQYF; CDR3nt: TGCAGTGCTAGGAGGGACTTGGAGCAGTACTTC
d_gene: .; j_gene: TRBJ2-4; v_gene: TRBV12-3/TRBV12-4; len: 13; abundance: many; CDR3aa: CASSLSGGNIQYF; CDR3nt: TGTGCCAGCAGTTTGTCCGGGGGAAACATTCAGTACTTC
d_gene: .; j_gene: TRBJ2-7; v_gene: TRBV6-6; len: 13; abundance: few; CDR3aa: CASSYVRSYEQYF; CDR3nt: TGTGCCAGCAGTTACGTCAGATCCTACGAGCAGTACTTC
d_gene: TRBD1; j_gene: TRBJ1-6; v_gene: TRBV10-1; len: 13; abundance: few; CDR3aa: CASNEQGNSPLHF; CDR3nt: TGCGCCAGCAACGAACAGGGGAATTCACCCCTCCACTTT
d_gene: .; j_gene: TRBJ1-2; v_gene: TRBV20-1; len: 16; abundance: few; CDR3aa: CSARDSGGAPYYGYTF; CDR3nt: TGCAGTGCTAGAGATTCGGGGGGCGCTCCCTACTATGGCTACACCTTC
d_gene: TRBD2; j_gene: TRBJ2-5; v_gene: TRBV7-2; len: 15; abundance: .; CDR3aa: CASSPGLAGSETQYF; CDR3nt: TGTGCCAGCAGCCCCGGACTAGCGGGGTCTGAGACCCAGTACTTC
d_gene: .; j_gene: TRBJ2-3; v_gene: TRBV28; len: 17; abundance: .; CDR3aa: CASSPGGWGKSTDTQYF; CDR3nt: TGTGCCAGCAGTCCTGGGGGATGGGGGAAAAGCACAGATACGCAGTATTTT
d_gene: .; j_gene: TRBJ2-1; v_gene: TRBV2; len: 12; abundance: .; CDR3aa: CASSVGGREQFF; CDR3nt: TGTGCCAGCAGTGTAGGGGGGCGGGAGCAGTTCTTC
d_gene: .; j_gene: TRBJ2-1; v_gene: TRBV10-2; len: 13; abundance: .; CDR3aa: CASSDGGYNEQFF; CDR3nt: TGCGCCAGCAGTGATGGTGGGTACAATGAGCAGTTCTTC
d_gene: TRBD1; j_gene: TRBJ2-2; v_gene: TRBV12-3/TRBV12-4; len: 14; abundance: few; CDR3aa: CASRRDRATGELFF; CDR3nt: TGTGCCAGCAGACGGGACAGGGCGACCGGGGAGCTGTTTTTT
d_gene: TRBD2; j_gene: TRBJ2-5; v_gene: TRBV9; len: 14; abundance: .; CDR3aa: CASSPRLAQETQYF; CDR3nt: TGTGCCAGCAGCCCCCGACTAGCCCAAGAGACCCAGTACTTC
d_gene: TRBD2; j_gene: TRBJ2-1; v_gene: TRBV2; len: 15; abundance: .; CDR3aa: CASSELAGVRNEQFF; CDR3nt: TGTGCCAGCAGTGAACTAGCGGGGGTAAGGAATGAGCAGTTCTTC
d_gene: .; j_gene: TRBJ2-5; v_gene: TRBV25-1; len: 14; abundance: many; CDR3aa: CASGDGRGLETQYF; CDR3nt: TGTGCCAGCGGTGACGGCCGCGGTTTGGAGACCCAGTACTTC
d_gene: TRBD1; j_gene: TRBJ2-1; v_gene: TRBV5-1; len: 17; abundance: .; CDR3aa: CASSLAGGRDSYNEQFF; CDR3nt: TGCGCCAGCAGCTTGGCAGGGGGACGAGACTCCTACAATGAGCAGTTCTTC
d_gene: .; j_gene: TRBJ2-7; v_gene: TRBV6-1; len: 13; abundance: .; CDR3aa: CASSDPNPYEQYF; CDR3nt: TGTGCCAGCAGTGACCCTAACCCCTACGAGCAGTACTTC
d_gene: TRBD2; j_gene: TRBJ2-5; v_gene: TRBV29-1; len: 13; abundance: .; CDR3aa: CSVAQRGPDPQYF; CDR3nt: TGCAGCGTTGCCCAGCGGGGGCCTGATCCCCAGTACTTC
d_gene: TRBD1; j_gene: TRBJ1-2; v_gene: TRBV20-1; len: 15; abundance: few; CDR3aa: CSALHFRQGTYGYTF; CDR3nt: TGCAGTGCTCTCCATTTCAGACAGGGTACCTATGGCTACACCTTC
d_gene: .; j_gene: TRBJ2-7; v_gene: TRBV20-1; len: 12; abundance: .; CDR3aa: CSRGALTYEQYF; CDR3nt: TGCTCCCGCGGGGCCCTAACCTACGAGCAGTACTTC
d_gene: TRBD1; j_gene: TRBJ2-2; v_gene: TRBV10-3; len: 15; abundance: many; CDR3aa: CAISVTGGEVGELFF; CDR3nt: TGTGCCATCAGTGTTACAGGGGGCGAGGTCGGGGAGCTGTTTTTT
d_gene: .; j_gene: TRBJ1-6; v_gene: TRBV10-1; len: 13; abundance: .; CDR3aa: CASSPGPRLPLHF; CDR3nt: TGCGCCAGCAGTCCGGGACCGAGGCTACCCCTCCACTTT
d_gene: TRBD2; j_gene: TRBJ2-1; v_gene: TRBV5-1; len: 18; abundance: many; CDR3aa: CASSFGVSSGGASVEQFF; CDR3nt: TGCGCCAGCAGCTTCGGTGTCTCTAGCGGGGGGGCCTCGGTTGAGCAGTTCTTC
d_gene: .; j_gene: TRBJ2-1; v_gene: TRBV12-5; len: 12; abundance: few; CDR3aa: CASGKIDGEQFF; CDR3nt: TGTGCTAGTGGGAAAATAGATGGTGAGCAGTTCTTC
d_gene: .; j_gene: TRBJ2-1; v_gene: TRBV4-2; len: 14; abundance: few; CDR3aa: CASSQDVRATKQFF; CDR3nt: TGTGCCAGCAGCCAAGATGTAAGGGCAACTAAGCAGTTCTTC
d_gene: .; j_gene: TRBJ2-2; v_gene: TRBV20-1; len: 16; abundance: .; CDR3aa: CSARDYLFSNTGELFF; CDR3nt: TGCAGTGCTAGGGACTATCTCTTTTCAAACACCGGGGAGCTGTTTTTT
d_gene: .; j_gene: TRBJ2-7; v_gene: TRBV29-1; len: 11; abundance: many; CDR3aa: CSVVRAYEQYF; CDR3nt: TGCAGCGTTGTTAGAGCCTACGAGCAGTACTTC
d_gene: .; j_gene: TRBJ2-3; v_gene: TRBV7-2; len: 14; abundance: .; CDR3aa: CASSLAAQSDTQYF; CDR3nt: TGTGCCAGCAGCTTAGCGGCTCAGTCAGATACGCAGTATTTT
d_gene: .; j_gene: TRBJ2-1; v_gene: TRBV12-3/TRBV12-4; len: 12; abundance: .; CDR3aa: CASTTLGGEQFF; CDR3nt: TGTGCCAGCACCACTTTGGGGGGAGAGCAGTTCTTC
d_gene: .; j_gene: TRBJ2-3; v_gene: TRBV12-3/TRBV12-4; len: 15; abundance: many; CDR3aa: CASSLGGLSTDTQYF; CDR3nt: TGTGCCAGCAGCTTGGGGGGACTTAGCACAGATACGCAGTATTTT
d_gene: TRBD1; j_gene: TRBJ2-5; v_gene: TRBV20-1; len: 15; abundance: few; CDR3aa: CSAILNRGDLATQYF; CDR3nt: TGCAGTGCTATCTTAAACAGGGGTGATTTAGCGACCCAGTACTTC
d_gene: .; j_gene: TRBJ2-5; v_gene: TRBV20-1; len: 13; abundance: .; CDR3aa: CSARDRGSQTQYF; CDR3nt: TGCAGTGCTAGAGATAGAGGGAGCCAGACCCAGTACTTC
d_gene: .; j_gene: TRBJ2-7; v_gene: TRBV5-6; len: 16; abundance: .; CDR3aa: CASSLAPGRASYEQYF; CDR3nt: TGTGCCAGCAGCTTGGCCCCAGGGCGAGCCTCCTACGAGCAGTACTTC
d_gene: .; j_gene: TRBJ2-3; v_gene: TRBV29-1; len: 16; abundance: .; CDR3aa: CSVEFSRPPLTDTQYF; CDR3nt: TGCAGCGTTGAGTTCTCCAGACCGCCTCTTACAGATACGCAGTATTTT
d_gene: .; j_gene: TRBJ2-1; v_gene: TRBV20-1; len: 15; abundance: many; CDR3aa: CSATDATSSYNEQFF; CDR3nt: TGCAGTGCTACCGATGCAACGAGCTCCTACAATGAGCAGTTCTTC
d_gene: TRBD2; j_gene: TRBJ2-3; v_gene: TRBV12-3/TRBV12-4; len: 18; abundance: .; CDR3aa: CASMLAGGLITSTDTQYF; CDR3nt: TGTGCCAGCATGCTAGCGGGGGGGCTAATCACTAGCACAGATACGCAGTATTTT